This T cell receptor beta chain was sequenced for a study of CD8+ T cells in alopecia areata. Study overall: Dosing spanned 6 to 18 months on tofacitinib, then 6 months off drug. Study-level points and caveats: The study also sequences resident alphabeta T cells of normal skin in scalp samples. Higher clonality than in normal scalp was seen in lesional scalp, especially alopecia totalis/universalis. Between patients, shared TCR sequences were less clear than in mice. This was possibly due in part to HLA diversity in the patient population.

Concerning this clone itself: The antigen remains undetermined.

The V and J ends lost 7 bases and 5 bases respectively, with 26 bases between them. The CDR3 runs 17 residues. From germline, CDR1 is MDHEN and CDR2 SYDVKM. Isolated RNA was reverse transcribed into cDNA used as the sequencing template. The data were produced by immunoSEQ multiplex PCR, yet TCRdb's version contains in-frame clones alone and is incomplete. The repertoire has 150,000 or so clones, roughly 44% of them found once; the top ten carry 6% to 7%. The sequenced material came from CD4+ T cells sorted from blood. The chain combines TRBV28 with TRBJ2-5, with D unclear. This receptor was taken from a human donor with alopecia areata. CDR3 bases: TGTGCCAGCACCCCCCGACCGGGCCCCCCGCCCCGGGAGACCCAGTACTTC. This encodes CASTPRPGPPPRETQYF.